This entry concerns a single T cell receptor (beta chain). Its specificity is not known. The data are from a study of T cells in localized non-small cell lung cancer. This table comes from immunoSEQ multiplex PCR, and its TCRdb copy is limited to in-frame clones, with some not included. The table includes 20,000 to 25,000 clones, less than 90% detected once. Germline V gene lookup returns CDR1 GTSNPN and CDR2 SVGIG (reference sequence). V shed 4 bases and J shed 5 bases, with 11 bases lying between them. The CDR3 runs to 12 residues. General study findings and limits: A denser population of T cells in blood accompanied longer overall survival. The study found T cell clonality highest in uninvolved adjacent lung, above tumor. Out of the top 100 tumor clones, a median approximately 50 were seen in adjacent lung. The tumor had only one region sequenced, so heterogeneity remains possible.

This TCR was recovered from a woman aged 40-69 years with stage I lung adenocarcinoma. The chain couples TRBV30 to TRBJ2-5; D call uncertain. This material consisted of peripheral blood, taken before any cancer treatment. The CDR3 sequence: CAWTMVGETQYF. In nucleotides, the CDR3 is TGTGCCTGGACAATGGTGGGGGAGACCCAGTACTTC. The entire variable domain, with the rest obtained from reference TRBV30 and TRBJ2-5, is as follows: SQTIHQWPATLVQPVGSPLSLECTVEGTSNPNLYWYRQAAGRGLQLLFYSVGIGQISSEVPQNLSASRPQDRQFILSSKKLLLSDSGFYLCAWTMVGETQYFGPGTRLLVL.